The rows below give T cell receptor beta chains drawn from one sample of a study of blood T cell repertoires in COVID-19. Generated by immunoSEQ multiplex PCR, the TCRdb table keeps only in-frame clones and is missing some. The top ten clones hold roughly 2.7% of a sample with just over 250,000 clones, around 92% of them seen once. Sequencing was done on a sample of peripheral blood. The receptor set was obtained from a person under 30 with COVID-19, enrolled during active disease. CDR3s include the opening cysteine and the closing phenylalanine or tryptophan. D genes are given only for firm matches. Expanded clones get a size class; other rows say once, few or many, or leave the size out.

v_call,cdr3_length,j_call,clone_size,d_call,cdr3_aa,cdr3_nt
TRBV12-5,15,TRBJ2-7,NA,NA,CASGFTGSMVYEQYF,TGTGCTAGTGGTTTTACAGGCAGTATGGTGTACGAGCAGTACTTC
TRBV29-1,13,TRBJ1-1,NA,NA,CSVSDGDNTEAFF,TGCAGCGTCTCGGACGGGGATAACACTGAAGCTTTCTTT
TRBV6-6,14,TRBJ2-7,NA,TRBD1,CASSQGQGGSEQYF,TGTGCCAGCAGTCAGGGACAGGGGGGAAGCGAGCAGTACTTC
TRBV7-2,13,TRBJ2-3,NA,TRBD2,CASSLIAGDTQYF,TGTGCCAGCAGCTTGATAGCGGGGGATACGCAGTATTTT
TRBV7-2,13,TRBJ2-7,NA,NA,CASSLVLTYEQYF,TGTGCCAGCAGCTTAGTACTAACCTACGAGCAGTACTTC
TRBV27,12,TRBJ2-7,NA,TRBD2,CASTGGGHEQYF,TGTGCCAGCACCGGGGGGGGTCACGAGCAGTACTTC
TRBV6-2/TRBV6-3,15,TRBJ2-3,NA,TRBD2,CASSLAGDFADTQYF,TGTGCCAGCAGTCTAGCGGGAGATTTCGCAGATACGCAGTATTTT
TRBV5-6,13,TRBJ1-4,once,NA,CASSSQGIAKLFF,TGTGCCAGCAGCTCGCAGGGAATCGCAAAACTGTTTTTT
TRBV6-2/TRBV6-3,13,TRBJ2-3,NA,NA,CASSYLGPDTQYF,TGTGCCAGCAGTTATTTGGGCCCAGATACGCAGTATTTT
TRBV7-9,19,TRBJ1-5,once,TRBD1,CASSLWDGTGKVSNQPQHF,TGTGCCAGCAGCTTATGGGACGGGACAGGGAAAGTCAGCAATCAGCCCCAGCATTTT
TRBV18,12,TRBJ1-2,NA,NA,CASSPRQYGYTF,TGTGCCAGCTCACCACGGCAGTACGGCTACACCTTC
TRBV12-3/TRBV12-4,12,TRBJ1-1,NA,NA,CASSLRQIQAFF,TGTGCCAGCAGTTTGAGGCAGATTCAAGCTTTCTTT
TRBV5-4,15,TRBJ1-3,NA,NA,CASSLGGGLGNTIYF,TGTGCCAGCAGCTTGGGCGGTGGGTTAGGAAACACCATATATTTT
TRBV20-1,11,TRBJ2-4,NA,NA,CSTPQGNIQYF,TGCAGTACTCCTCAGGGGAACATTCAGTACTTC
TRBV4-2,13,TRBJ2-7,NA,NA,CASSQETYYEQYF,TGTGCCAGCAGCCAGGAGACCTACTACGAGCAGTACTTC
TRBV30,18,TRBJ2-6,NA,TRBD1,CAWALRTGEGSGANVLTF,TGTGCCTGGGCCCTAAGGACAGGGGAGGGGTCTGGGGCCAACGTCCTGACTTTC
TRBV27,13,TRBJ2-7,NA,TRBD1,CASSAQGAYEQYF,TGTGCCAGCAGCGCCCAGGGGGCGTACGAGCAGTACTTC
TRBV6-5,14,TRBJ2-1,NA,NA,CASSPLGGRDEQFF,TGTGCCAGCAGCCCACTAGGGGGGAGGGATGAGCAGTTCTTC
TRBV10-3,12,TRBJ2-2,NA,NA,CAAATGTGELFF,TGTGCCGCCGCGACAGGCACCGGGGAGCTGTTTTTT
TRBV18,14,TRBJ2-1,NA,NA,CASSPGPEFNEQFF,TGTGCCAGCTCACCAGGGCCGGAATTCAATGAGCAGTTCTTC
TRBV24-1,12,TRBJ2-5,NA,NA,CATSQELGTQYF,TGTGCCACCTCCCAAGAGCTAGGGACCCAGTACTTC
TRBV27,13,TRBJ2-4,NA,NA,CASSLGEANIQYF,TGTGCCAGCAGTTTAGGAGAGGCCAACATTCAGTACTTC